Below, 16 T cell receptor beta chains from the same sample are listed, as sequenced in a study of cytomegalovirus exposure and HLA in healthy donors. The method was immunoSEQ multiplex PCR; TCRdb's version includes in-frame clones alone and lacks a portion of them. The table has hundreds of thousands of clones, roughly 88% seen once. Sequencing was done on a sample of PBMCs. The source of these receptors is a woman between 25 and 40 years old in good health and CMV-seronegative.

The chain uses TRBV28 and TRBJ2-5; 7 positions match TRBD2. This CDR3 is 17 amino acids long. V lost 3 bases, J lost 2 bases, and 12 bases stayed unmatched. The germline CDR1 and CDR2 sequences are MDHEN and SYDVKM. The CDR3 reads CASSFRRASGLQETQYF. CDR3 DNA sequence: TGTGCCAGCAGTTTCCGGAGGGCTAGCGGACTTCAAGAGACCCAGTACTTC.

This rearrangement joins TRBV5-5 to TRBJ2-7; weak D call: TRBD1 (5 bases). CDR3 length: 13 amino acids. Trimming pared 4 bases from V and 5 bases from J, leaving 13 bases between. Looked up from germline, CDR1 is SGHKS and CDR2 is YYEKEE (reference sequence). The CDR3 protein is CASSLLRTNEQYF. The CDR3 coding sequence is TGTGCCAGCAGCCTCCTTCGGACAAACGAGCAGTACTTC.

V and J are TRBV7-2 and TRBJ1-3; no definite D call. Trimming removed 5 bases from V and 0 bases from J, with 11 bases in between. Germline V lookup: CDR1 SGHTA, CDR2 FQGNSA. There are 15 residues in the CDR3. Written as DNA, the CDR3 is TGTGCCAGCAGCATACAGCTAGTCTCTGGAAACACCATATATTTT. Its translation: CASSIQLVSGNTIYF.

V gene TRBV7-9 combines with J gene TRBJ2-3, with 10 bases lining up with TRBD2. The CDR3 contains 15 residues. The V gene end was trimmed by 5 bases and the J gene end by 0 bases; junction bases not matched to a gene: 2. Germline V lookup: CDR1 SEHNR, CDR2 FQNEAQ (reference sequence). CDR3 DNA sequence: TGTGCCAGCAGCATGACTAGCGGGAGCACAGATACGCAGTATTTT. Protein: CASSMTSGSTDTQYF.

This clone came up once. The V gene is TRBV5-6, the J gene TRBJ2-1, with 14 bases aligning to TRBD2. Looked up from germline, CDR1 is SGHDT and CDR2 is YYEEEE. The J segment lost 6 bases and the V segment lost 2 bases, leaving 4 bases of the junction unmatched. CDR3 length equals 16 residues. CDR3 DNA: TGTGCCAGCAGCTTTCGGACTAGCGGGAGGAGCAATGAGCAGTTCTTC. Its translation: CASSFRTSGRSNEQFF.

The gene calls are TRBV7-3 and TRBJ1-1, with D possibly being TRBD1 (5 bases). The germline gives CDR1 SGHTA, CDR2 FQGTGA. The V end was cut by 4 bases, the J end by 5 bases, with 20 bases between. The CDR3 is 16 residues long. CDR3 DNA sequence: TGTGCCAGCAGCTCCCTGGGGGTTGGGGGTAGGACTGAAGCTTTCTTT. It encodes CASSSLGVGGRTEAFF.

The V gene is TRBV6-6, the J gene TRBJ2-2, with TRBD1 identical over 7 bases. Trimming at V came to 6 bases and at J to 2 bases, leaving 6 bases not matched to a gene. Germline CDR1 and CDR2: MNHNY and SVGAGI (reference sequence). The CDR3 loop spans 15 amino acids. This chain's CDR3 is CASSWGQPNTGELFF. As DNA, the CDR3 is TGTGCCAGCAGCTGGGGACAGCCAAACACCGGGGAGCTGTTTTTT.

This sequence joins TRBV28 and TRBJ2-7; D is perhaps TRBD1 or TRBD2 (5 bases each). Trimming stripped 5 bases from V and 2 bases from J, with 16 bases between. Germline CDR1 reads MDHEN; CDR2 reads SYDVKM. The CDR3 extends over 15 amino acids. This chain's CDR3 is CASSPGGFPPYEQYF. DNA for the CDR3: TGTGCCAGCAGTCCTGGGGGTTTTCCACCCTACGAGCAGTACTTC.

The chain carries TRBV10-3 and TRBJ2-7, with 11 bases matching TRBD1. J was trimmed by 4 bases and V by 7 bases; bases with no gene match: 9. Per germline, CDR1 ENHRY and CDR2 SYGVKD. This CDR3 contains 15 residues. The CDR3 loop reads CAITHRTGGLYEQYF. As DNA, the CDR3 is TGTGCCATCACACACCGGACAGGGGGCTTATACGAGCAGTACTTC.

The J gene is TRBJ1-2, the V gene TRBV5-1; 7 nucleotides agree with TRBD1. Germline CDR1 reads SGHRS; CDR2 reads YFSETQ. The CDR3 contains 16 residues. The trim removed 6 bases at V and 5 bases at J, leaving 16 bases unmatched. In DNA form, the CDR3 reads TGCGCCAGCACACCCAGGGGGGCCGAGGTGGCTTATGGCTACACCTTC. It translates to CASTPRGAEVAYGYTF.

The chain has TRBV28 and TRBJ2-7, with D tentatively TRBD2 (6 bases). Trimming left V 6 bases short and J 4 bases short, with 25 bases between. Germline V gene sequence: CDR1 MDHEN, CDR2 SYDVKM. The CDR3 length is 17 residues. The DNA for the CDR3 is TGTGCCAGCAGCCAGGTCAATAGCGGCGGGGCCTTTTACGAGCAGTACTTC. It is translated as CASSQVNSGGAFYEQYF.

The rearrangement links TRBV5-1 to TRBJ2-1; D may be TRBD2 (6 bases). This CDR3 has 15 amino acids. From germline, CDR1 is SGHRS and CDR2 YFSETQ. The germline V and J ends were trimmed by 0 bases and 6 bases, with 13 bases remaining between them. In DNA form, the CDR3 reads TGCGCCAGCAGCTTGGCGGGAGAAAGTGGCAATGAGCAGTTCTTC. This codes for CASSLAGESGNEQFF.

This clone was observed a single time. The J gene is TRBJ2-5, the V gene TRBV19; 9 nucleotides align to TRBD2. Germline CDR1 is LNHDA and CDR2 is SQIVND (reference sequence). This CDR3 contains 14 residues. Trimming removed 3 bases from V and 4 bases from J; junction bases left unmatched: 3. CDR3 bases: TGTGCCAGTAGTATCGGGACTAGCAGAGAGACCCAGTACTTC. It encodes CASSIGTSRETQYF. The full variable domain, in which reference TRBV19 and TRBJ2-5 provide the parts outside the CDR3, is DGGITQSPKYLFRKEGQNVTLSCEQNLNHDAMYWYRQDPGQGLRLIYYSQIVNDFQKGDIAEGYSVSREKKESFPLTVTSAQKNPTAFYLCASSIGTSRETQYFGPGTRLLVL.

The chain links TRBV28 to TRBJ2-3, with D maybe TRBD1 (6 bases). The CDR3 has 15 amino acids. V dropped 2 bases and J dropped 8 bases, with 17 bases sitting between them. Looked up from germline, CDR1 is MDHEN and CDR2 is SYDVKM. The CDR3 protein is CASSLVGTFSGTQYF. The CDR3 DNA is TGTGCCAGCAGTTTAGTCGGGACATTCTCGGGTACGCAGTATTTT.

A single count supports this clone. V is TRBV5-1 and J is TRBJ2-7; possibly TRBD2 for D (6 bases). The CDR3 covers 17 residues. The V gene's germline CDR1 is SGHRS and CDR2 YFSETQ. V was trimmed by 4 bases and J by 5 bases, leaving 25 bases between them. For the CDR3, the DNA is TGCGCCAGCAGCCTCGGTATAGGACTCGGGAGTCTCCACGAGCAGTACTTC. Protein: CASSLGIGLGSLHEQYF.

The chain employs TRBV7-9 and TRBJ2-7; D possibly matches TRBD1 or TRBD2 (5 bases each). The germline V gene has CDR1 SEHNR and CDR2 FQNEAQ (reference sequence). V lost 2 bases and J lost 2, with 13 bases in between. This CDR3 region has 15 residues. DNA of the CDR3: TGTGCCAGCAGCTTACCGGGACGGGATACCTACGAGCAGTACTTC. It specifies CASSLPGRDTYEQYF.